These T cell receptor beta chains were read from a single sample in a study of blood T cell repertoires in COVID-19. Assay: immunoSEQ multiplex PCR; the TCRdb copy retains only in-frame clones and omits some. Of about 49,000 clones in the sample, approximately 80% were seen once. The material sequenced was peripheral blood. These receptors all stem from a man in his sixties or seventies with active or convalescent COVID-19. Both conserved end residues are part of each CDR3. A D gene is named only where the DNA matches it firmly. Size is omitted from some rows. Given values are once, few, many or a class for expanded clones.

v_call: TRBV9; j_call: TRBJ2-3; clone_size: -; d_call: -; cdr3_nt: TGTGCCAGCAGCACCCGAGCGGCGGCCGGCACAGATACGCAGTATTTT; cdr3_aa: CASSTRAAAGTDTQYF
v_call: TRBV28; j_call: TRBJ1-2; clone_size: -; d_call: -; cdr3_nt: TGTGCCAGCAGTTTATCCGGTGTTTACTATGGCTACACCTTC; cdr3_aa: CASSLSGVYYGYTF
v_call: TRBV9; j_call: TRBJ2-2; clone_size: -; d_call: -; cdr3_nt: TGTGCCAGCAGTTTGTCGGGATCCGGGGAGCTGTTTTTT; cdr3_aa: CASSLSGSGELFF
v_call: TRBV30; j_call: TRBJ2-7; clone_size: -; d_call: TRBD2; cdr3_nt: TGTGCCTGGAGCCGGGTTAGCGGGAGGTACGAGCAGTACTTC; cdr3_aa: CAWSRVSGRYEQYF
v_call: TRBV7-2; j_call: TRBJ2-1; clone_size: -; d_call: TRBD2; cdr3_nt: TGTGCCAGCAGCTTAGCGGCAGCGGGAGGGTACAATGAGCAGTTCTTC; cdr3_aa: CASSLAAAGGYNEQFF
v_call: TRBV19; j_call: TRBJ1-5; clone_size: -; d_call: -; cdr3_nt: TGTGCCAGTAGTATCGGCGGGGGAAGCAATCAGCCCCAGCATTTT; cdr3_aa: CASSIGGGSNQPQHF
v_call: TRBV5-1; j_call: TRBJ1-1; clone_size: -; d_call: -; cdr3_nt: TGCGCCAGCAGGCCACAGATGAACACTGAAGCTTTCTTT; cdr3_aa: CASRPQMNTEAFF
v_call: TRBV27; j_call: TRBJ1-4; clone_size: -; d_call: TRBD1; cdr3_nt: TGTGCCAGCAGTATACAGGGGGGAAGTGAAAAACTGTTTTTT; cdr3_aa: CASSIQGGSEKLFF
v_call: TRBV2; j_call: TRBJ2-2; clone_size: -; d_call: TRBD2; cdr3_nt: TGTGCCAGCAGCGACGGGACTAGCGGGACCGGGGAGCTGTTTTTT; cdr3_aa: CASSDGTSGTGELFF
v_call: TRBV28; j_call: TRBJ1-2; clone_size: few; d_call: -; cdr3_nt: TGTGCCAGCAGTGAGGGCTATGGCTACACCTTC; cdr3_aa: CASSEGYGYTF
v_call: TRBV7-2; j_call: TRBJ2-1; clone_size: -; d_call: -; cdr3_nt: TGTGCCAGCAGCCCCAGTCAGTCCTACAATGAGCAGTTCTTC; cdr3_aa: CASSPSQSYNEQFF
v_call: TRBV4-3; j_call: TRBJ1-1; clone_size: -; d_call: TRBD1; cdr3_nt: TGCGCCAGCAGCCAAGATGGGACAGTGGGAACTGAAGCTTTCTTT; cdr3_aa: CASSQDGTVGTEAFF